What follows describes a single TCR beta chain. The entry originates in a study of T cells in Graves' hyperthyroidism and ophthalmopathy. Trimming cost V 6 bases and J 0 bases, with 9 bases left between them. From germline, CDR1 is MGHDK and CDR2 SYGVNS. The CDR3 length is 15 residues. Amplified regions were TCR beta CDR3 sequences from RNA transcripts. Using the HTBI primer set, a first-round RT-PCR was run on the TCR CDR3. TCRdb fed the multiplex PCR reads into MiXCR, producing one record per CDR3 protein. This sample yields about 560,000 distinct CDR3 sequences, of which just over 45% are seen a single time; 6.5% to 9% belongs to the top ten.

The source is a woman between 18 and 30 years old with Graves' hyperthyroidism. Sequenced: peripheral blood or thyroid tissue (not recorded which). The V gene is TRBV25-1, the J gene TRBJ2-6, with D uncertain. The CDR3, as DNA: TGTGCCAGCAGCGACTCGATCTCTGGGGCCAACGTCCTGACTTTC. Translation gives CASSDSISGANVLTF.